Listed here are 10 T cell receptor beta chains from one sample, sequenced in a study of blood T cell repertoires in COVID-19. TCRdb's table, derived via immunoSEQ multiplex PCR, lists solely in-frame clones and lacks some. Counted here are tens of thousands of clones, 75% to 90% occurring once; the ten biggest clones make up about 2.1%. Specimen: peripheral blood. The receptors come from a man aged 30 to 45 with acute or convalescent COVID-19.

The chain is built from TRBV5-6 and TRBJ2-5, with D perhaps TRBD2 (6 bases). Looked up from germline, CDR1 is SGHDT and CDR2 is YYEEEE. The V end lost 1 base, the J end lost 5 bases, and 18 bases lay between the germline ends. The CDR3 totals 16 residues. The CDR3, as DNA: TGTGCCAGCAGCTTGAAAATCGGGCGGGATATGGAGACCCAGTACTTC. It codes for CASSLKIGRDMETQYF.

The CDR3 nucleotides read TGTGCCAGCTCACACGACCGGGACAAAATAAAGCAGTTCTTC. Translated, it gives CASSHDRDKIKQFF. V is TRBV18 and J is TRBJ2-1; D possibly corresponds to TRBD1 (6 bases). The CDR3 runs 14 residues. V lost 4 bases and J lost 11, with 18 bases in between. Looked up from germline, CDR1 is KGHSH and CDR2 is LQKENI.

This clone has just one count. The CDR3 here is CASSQDARTNHQPQHF. CDR3 nucleotides: TGCGCCAGCAGCCAAGATGCCCGGACAAACCATCAGCCCCAGCATTTT. V usage is TRBV4-1 and J usage is TRBJ1-5; tentative D call: TRBD1 (5 bases). The CDR3 length is 16 residues. V was clipped by 0 bases and J by 5 bases, with 14 bases between them. In germline, CDR1 is MGHRA, CDR2 YSYEKL.

CDR3 sequence: CASSLGGSGAGEKLFF. The CDR3 DNA sequence: TGCGCCAGCAGCTTGGGAGGGTCAGGGGCGGGCGAAAAACTGTTTTTT. The rearrangement uses TRBV5-1 and TRBJ1-4; D may be TRBD1 (6 bases). V lost 0 bases and J lost 8, with 17 bases in between. The CDR3 runs 16 residues. Germline V lookup: CDR1 SGHRS, CDR2 YFSETQ.

The V and J genes are TRBV5-1 and TRBJ1-4, with unresolved D. Deletions cut 4 bases from V and 4 bases from J, with 17 bases between. The CDR3 loop spans 16 amino acids. The germline CDR1 and CDR2 sequences are SGHRS and YFSETQ. The CDR3 DNA reads TGCGCCAGCAGCCCGGAGGCCGCTCGGGGTAATGAAAAACTGTTTTTT. Translated, it gives CASSPEAARGNEKLFF.

This clone was observed a single time. The rearrangement links TRBV3-1 (or the pseudogene TRBV3-2) to TRBJ1-1; TRBD1 matches 7 bases. This CDR3 is built from 14 residues. Germline CDR1 is LGHDT and CDR2 is YNNKEL (reference sequence). Losses at the gene ends were 3 bases for V and 6 bases for J; bases not matched to a gene: 7. Written as DNA, the CDR3 is TGTGCCAGCAGCCATTCGACAGGGAGAGCTGAAGCTTTCTTT. Its protein product is CASSHSTGRAEAFF.

This chain links TRBV6-6 with TRBJ1-4; 7 bases align to TRBD1. The CDR3 runs 14 residues. The V and J ends lost 5 bases and 7 bases, in that order; junction bases with no gene match: 7. Germline V CDR1 and CDR2: MNHNY, SVGAGI (reference sequence). CDR3 in amino acids: CASSRRGSGEKLFF. In nucleotides, the CDR3 is TGTGCCAGCAGTCGCAGGGGGTCGGGTGAAAAACTGTTTTTT.

This chain's CDR3 is CASSEGPGEHYGYTF. CDR3 in DNA: TGTGCCAGCAGTGAAGGGCCCGGGGAGCACTATGGCTACACCTTC. This chain links TRBV6-1 with TRBJ1-2; no clear D. Germline lookup yields CDR1 MNHNS and CDR2 SASEGT. Trimming removed 1 base from V and 3 bases from J, with 12 bases in between. The CDR3 sequence is 15 residues long.

The chain is built from TRBV2 and TRBJ2-4, with D maybe TRBD1 (6 bases). The germline V gene has CDR1 SNHLY and CDR2 FYNNEI. Trimming pared 0 bases from V and 1 base from J, leaving 7 bases between. CDR3 length equals 15 residues. CDR3: CASSEAQGAKNIQYF. The CDR3 region has the DNA TGTGCCAGCAGTGAAGCCCAGGGGGCCAAAAACATTCAGTACTTC.

This sequence joins TRBV7-6 and TRBJ1-1, with unresolved D. CDR1 and CDR2 (germline): SGHVS, FNYEAQ. V lost 0 bases to trimming and J lost 4 bases, with 12 bases between them. This CDR3 comprises 15 residues. Here the CDR3 DNA reads TGTGCCAGCAGCTTAGCGAGGCAGCCGGGCACTGAAGCTTTCTTT. Its protein is CASSLARQPGTEAFF.